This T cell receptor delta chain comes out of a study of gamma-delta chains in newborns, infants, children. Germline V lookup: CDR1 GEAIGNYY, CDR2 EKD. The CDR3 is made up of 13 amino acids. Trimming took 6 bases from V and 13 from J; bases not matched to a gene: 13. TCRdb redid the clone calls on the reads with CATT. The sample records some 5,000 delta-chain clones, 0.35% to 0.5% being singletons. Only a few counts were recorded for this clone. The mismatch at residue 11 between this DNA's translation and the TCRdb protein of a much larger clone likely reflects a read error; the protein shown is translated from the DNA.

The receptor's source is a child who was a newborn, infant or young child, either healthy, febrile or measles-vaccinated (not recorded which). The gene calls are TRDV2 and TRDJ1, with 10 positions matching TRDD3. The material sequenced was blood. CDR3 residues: CACSGGYGGGPIF. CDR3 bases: TGTGCCTGTTCAGGGGGATACGGGGGAGGACCCATCTTT.